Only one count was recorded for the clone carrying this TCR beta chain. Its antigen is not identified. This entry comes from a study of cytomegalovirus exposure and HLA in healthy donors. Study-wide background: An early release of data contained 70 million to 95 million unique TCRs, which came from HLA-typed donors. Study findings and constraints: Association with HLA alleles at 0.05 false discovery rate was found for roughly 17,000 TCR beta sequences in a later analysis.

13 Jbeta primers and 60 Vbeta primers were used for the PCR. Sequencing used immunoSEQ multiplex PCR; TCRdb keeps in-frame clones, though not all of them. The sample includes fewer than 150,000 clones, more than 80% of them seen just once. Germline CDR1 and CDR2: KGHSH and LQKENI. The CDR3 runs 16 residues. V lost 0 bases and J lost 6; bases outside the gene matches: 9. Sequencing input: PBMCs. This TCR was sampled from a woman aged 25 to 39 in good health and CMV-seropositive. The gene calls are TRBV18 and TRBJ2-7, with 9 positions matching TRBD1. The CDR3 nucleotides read TGTGCCAGCTCACCACCGGGGGGGACAGGGAGAGGCGAGCAGTACTTC. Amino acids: CASSPPGGTGRGEQYF.